This record concerns one TCR beta chain sequence. This record comes from a study of OX40 agonist ivuxolimab in advanced cancers. Clones were sequenced by immunoSEQ multiplex PCR, and TCRdb holds only the in-frame ones, with some missing. The sample holds around 79,000 clones, 91% seen once. Germline V gene data show CDR1 as SGHNT and CDR2 as YYREEE (reference sequence). Trimming pared 0 bases from V and 5 bases from J, leaving 11 bases between. The CDR3 contains 14 residues. The source material was CD4+ or CD8+ T cells sorted from blood, sampled in a trial of the OX40 agonist ivuxolimab. The clonotype originates from an adult with an advanced solid tumor such as melanoma, head and neck, liver or kidney cancer. The rearrangement uses TRBV5-4 and TRBJ1-2; perhaps TRBD1 as D (5 bases). CDR3 in amino acids: CASSLVTQGYGYTF. The CDR3 DNA is TGTGCCAGCAGCTTGGTAACGCAGGGTTATGGCTACACCTTC.